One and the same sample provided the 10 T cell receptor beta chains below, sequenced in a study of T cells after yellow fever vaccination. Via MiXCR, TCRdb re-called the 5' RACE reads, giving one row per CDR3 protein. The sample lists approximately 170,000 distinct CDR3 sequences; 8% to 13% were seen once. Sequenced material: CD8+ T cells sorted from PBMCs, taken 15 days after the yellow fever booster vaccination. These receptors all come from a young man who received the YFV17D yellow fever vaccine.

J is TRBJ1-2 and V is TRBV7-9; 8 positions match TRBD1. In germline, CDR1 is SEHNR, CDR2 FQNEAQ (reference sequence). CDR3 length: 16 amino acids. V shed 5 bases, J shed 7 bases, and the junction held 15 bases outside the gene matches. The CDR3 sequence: CASSPRSQGARSGYTF. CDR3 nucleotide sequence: TGTGCCAGCAGCCCTCGGTCGCAGGGGGCGAGGTCTGGCTACACCTTC.

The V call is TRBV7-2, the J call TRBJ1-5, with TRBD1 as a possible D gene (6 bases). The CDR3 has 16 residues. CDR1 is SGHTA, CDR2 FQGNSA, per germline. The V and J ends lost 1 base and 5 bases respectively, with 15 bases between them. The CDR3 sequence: CASSLGVGGEDQPQHF. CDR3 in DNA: TGTGCCAGCAGCTTAGGCGTCGGGGGCGAGGATCAGCCCCAGCATTTT.

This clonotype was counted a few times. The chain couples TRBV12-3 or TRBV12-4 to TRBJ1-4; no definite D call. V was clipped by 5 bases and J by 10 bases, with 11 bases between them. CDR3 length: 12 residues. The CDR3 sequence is CASSPDGVKLFF. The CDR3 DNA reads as TGTGCCAGCAGTCCTGACGGGGTAAAACTGTTTTTT.

The CDR3 loop is CASSWGTVTYEQYF. The CDR3 DNA reads TGCGCCAGCAGCTGGGGGACGGTCACCTACGAGCAGTACTTC. The chain uses TRBV5-1 and TRBJ2-7; D may be TRBD1 or TRBD2 (5 bases each). V was trimmed by 3 bases and J by 2 bases, leaving 12 bases between them. The CDR3 length is 14 residues. Looked up from germline, CDR1 is SGHRS and CDR2 is YFSETQ.

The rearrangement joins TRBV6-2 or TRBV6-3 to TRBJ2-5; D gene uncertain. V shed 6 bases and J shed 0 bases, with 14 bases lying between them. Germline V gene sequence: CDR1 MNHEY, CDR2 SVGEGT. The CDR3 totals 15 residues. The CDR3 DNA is TGTGCCAGCAGCTCCGGGCAAACAGACCAAGAGACCCAGTACTTC. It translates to CASSSGQTDQETQYF.

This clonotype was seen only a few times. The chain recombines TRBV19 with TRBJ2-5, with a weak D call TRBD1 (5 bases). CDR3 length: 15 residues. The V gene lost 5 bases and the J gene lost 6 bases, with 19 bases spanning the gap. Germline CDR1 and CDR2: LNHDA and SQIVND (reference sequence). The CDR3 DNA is TGTGCCAGTAGTCCAGCCCTTGGGGCTTTGAAGACCCAGTACTTC. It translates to CASSPALGALKTQYF.

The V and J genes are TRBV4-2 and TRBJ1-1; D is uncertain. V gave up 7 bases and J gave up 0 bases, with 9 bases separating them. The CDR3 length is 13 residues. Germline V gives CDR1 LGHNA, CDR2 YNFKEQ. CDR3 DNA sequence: TGTGCCAGCACCCCGTTTTTGAACACTGAAGCTTTCTTT. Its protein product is CASTPFLNTEAFF.

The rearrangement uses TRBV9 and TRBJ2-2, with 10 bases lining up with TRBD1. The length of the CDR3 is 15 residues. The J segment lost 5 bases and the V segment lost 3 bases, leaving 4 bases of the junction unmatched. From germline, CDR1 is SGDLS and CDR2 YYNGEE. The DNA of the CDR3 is TGTGCCAGCAGCGCCGAGGACAGGGGGACCGGGGAGCTGTTTTTT. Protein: CASSAEDRGTGELFF.

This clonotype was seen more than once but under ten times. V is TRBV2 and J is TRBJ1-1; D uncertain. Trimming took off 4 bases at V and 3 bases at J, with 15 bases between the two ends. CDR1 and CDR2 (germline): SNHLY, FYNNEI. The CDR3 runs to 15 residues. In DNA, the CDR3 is TGTGCCAGCAGTGCCGGAAAAGCGCGGTACACTGAAGCTTTCTTT. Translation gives CASSAGKARYTEAFF.

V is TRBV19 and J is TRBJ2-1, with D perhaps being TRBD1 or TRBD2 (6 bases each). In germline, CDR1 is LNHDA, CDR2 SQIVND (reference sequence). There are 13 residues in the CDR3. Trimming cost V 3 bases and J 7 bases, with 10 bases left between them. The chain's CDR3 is CASSIWGANEQFF. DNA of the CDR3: TGTGCCAGTAGTATTTGGGGGGCGAATGAGCAGTTCTTC.